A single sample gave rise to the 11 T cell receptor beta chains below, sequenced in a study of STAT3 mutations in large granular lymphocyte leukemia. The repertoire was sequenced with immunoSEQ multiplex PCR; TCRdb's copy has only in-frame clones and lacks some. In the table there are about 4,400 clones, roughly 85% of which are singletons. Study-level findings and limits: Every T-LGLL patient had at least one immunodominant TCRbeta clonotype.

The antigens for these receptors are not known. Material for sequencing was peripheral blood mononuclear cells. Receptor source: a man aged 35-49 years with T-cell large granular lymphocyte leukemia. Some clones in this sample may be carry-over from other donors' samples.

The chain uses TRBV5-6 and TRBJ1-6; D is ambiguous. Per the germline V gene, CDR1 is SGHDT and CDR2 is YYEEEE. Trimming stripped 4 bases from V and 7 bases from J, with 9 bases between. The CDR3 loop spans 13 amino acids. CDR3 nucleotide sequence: TGTGCCAGCAGCCTAGGAGCCAATTCACCCCTCCACTTT. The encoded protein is CASSLGANSPLHF.

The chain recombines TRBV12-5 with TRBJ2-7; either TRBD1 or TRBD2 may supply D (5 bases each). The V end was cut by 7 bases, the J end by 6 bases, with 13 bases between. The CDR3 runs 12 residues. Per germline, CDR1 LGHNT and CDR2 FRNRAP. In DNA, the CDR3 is TGTGCTAGTGCCCGGGACGGTTTCGAGCAGTACTTC. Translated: CASARDGFEQYF.

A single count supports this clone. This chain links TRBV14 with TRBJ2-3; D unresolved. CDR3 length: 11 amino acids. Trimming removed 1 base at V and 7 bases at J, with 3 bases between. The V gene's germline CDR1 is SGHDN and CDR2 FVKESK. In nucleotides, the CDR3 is TGTGCCAGCAGCCAAGGTAATACGCAGTATTTT. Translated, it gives CASSQGNTQYF.

CDR3 bases: TGCGCCAGCAGCCAAGATCGGGGACAGGGCGACGACGAGCAGTACTTC. This gives the protein CASSQDRGQGDDEQYF. This chain connects TRBV4-3 to TRBJ2-7; TRBD1 matches at 9 bases. The CDR3 has 16 residues. Unmatched junction bases numbered 8, after V lost 0 bases and J lost 5 bases. CDR1 is LGHNA, CDR2 YSLEER, per germline.

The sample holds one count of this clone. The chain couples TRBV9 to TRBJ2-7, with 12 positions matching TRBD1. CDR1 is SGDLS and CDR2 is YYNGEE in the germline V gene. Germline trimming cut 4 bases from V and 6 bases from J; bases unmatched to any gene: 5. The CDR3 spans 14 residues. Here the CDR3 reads CASSPRDRGREQYF. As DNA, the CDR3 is TGTGCCAGCAGCCCAAGGGACAGGGGGCGCGAGCAGTACTTC.

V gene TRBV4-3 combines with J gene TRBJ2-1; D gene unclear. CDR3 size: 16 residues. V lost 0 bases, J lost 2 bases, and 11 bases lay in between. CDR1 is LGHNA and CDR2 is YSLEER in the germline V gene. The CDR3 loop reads CASSQDLGGTYNEQFF. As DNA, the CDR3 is TGCGCCAGCAGCCAAGATCTCGGCGGTACCTACAATGAGCAGTTCTTC.

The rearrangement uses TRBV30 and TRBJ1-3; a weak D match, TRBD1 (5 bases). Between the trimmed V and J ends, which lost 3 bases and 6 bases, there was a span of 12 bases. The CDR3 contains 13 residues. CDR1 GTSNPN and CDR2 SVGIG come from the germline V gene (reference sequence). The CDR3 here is CAWSNGGLNTIYF. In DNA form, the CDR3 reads TGTGCCTGGAGCAACGGGGGGTTAAACACCATATATTTT.

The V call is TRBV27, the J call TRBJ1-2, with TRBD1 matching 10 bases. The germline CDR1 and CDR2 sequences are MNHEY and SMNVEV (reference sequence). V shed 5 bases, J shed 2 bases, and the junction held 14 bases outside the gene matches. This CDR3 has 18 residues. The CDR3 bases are TGTGCCAGCAGTCCGCTAACTGGGACAGGGGACCTAAACTATGGCTACACCTTC. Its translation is CASSPLTGTGDLNYGYTF.

The DNA for the CDR3 is TGCGCCAGCAGCTTGACTGCTTATGGCTACACCTTC. It is translated as CASSLTAYGYTF. The chain couples TRBV5-1 to TRBJ1-2; the D is unclear. In germline, CDR1 is SGHRS, CDR2 YFSETQ. V shed 1 base and J shed 5 bases, with 6 bases lying between them. This CDR3 comprises 12 residues.

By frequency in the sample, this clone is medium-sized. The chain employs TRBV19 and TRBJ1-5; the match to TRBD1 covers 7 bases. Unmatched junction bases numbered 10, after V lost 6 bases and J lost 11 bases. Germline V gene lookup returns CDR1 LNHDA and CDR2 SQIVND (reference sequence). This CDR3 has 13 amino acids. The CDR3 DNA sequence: TGTGCCAGTAGGGGCGGGGCAGGGGGATCCCAGCATTTT. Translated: CASRGGAGGSQHF.

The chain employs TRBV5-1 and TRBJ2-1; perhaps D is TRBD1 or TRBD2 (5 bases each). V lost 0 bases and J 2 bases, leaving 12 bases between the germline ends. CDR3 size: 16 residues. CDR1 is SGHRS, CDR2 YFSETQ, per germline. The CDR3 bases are TGCGCCAGCAGCTTGGCCAGAGGGGTGACCTACAATGAGCAGTTCTTC. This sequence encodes CASSLARGVTYNEQFF.